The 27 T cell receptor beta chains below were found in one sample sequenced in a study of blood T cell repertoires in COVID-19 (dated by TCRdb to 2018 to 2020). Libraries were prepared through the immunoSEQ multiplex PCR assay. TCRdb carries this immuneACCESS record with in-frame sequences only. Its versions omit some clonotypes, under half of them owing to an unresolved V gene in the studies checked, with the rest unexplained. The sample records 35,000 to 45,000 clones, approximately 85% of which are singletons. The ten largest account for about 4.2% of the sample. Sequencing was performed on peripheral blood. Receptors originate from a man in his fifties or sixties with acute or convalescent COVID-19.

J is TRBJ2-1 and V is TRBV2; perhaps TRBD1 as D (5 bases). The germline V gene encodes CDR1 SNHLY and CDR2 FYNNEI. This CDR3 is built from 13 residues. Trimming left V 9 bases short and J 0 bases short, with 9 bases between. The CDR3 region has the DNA TGTGCCAGTAGCAGGGACTCCTACAATGAGCAGTTCTTC. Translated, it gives CASSRDSYNEQFF.

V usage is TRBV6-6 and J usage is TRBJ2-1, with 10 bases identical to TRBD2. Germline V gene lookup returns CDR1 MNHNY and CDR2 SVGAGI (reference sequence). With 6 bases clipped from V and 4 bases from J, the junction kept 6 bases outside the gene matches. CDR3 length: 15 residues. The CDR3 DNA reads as TGTGCCAGCAGCTCCCGAGCGGGAGGGTACAATGAGCAGTTCTTC. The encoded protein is CASSSRAGGYNEQFF.

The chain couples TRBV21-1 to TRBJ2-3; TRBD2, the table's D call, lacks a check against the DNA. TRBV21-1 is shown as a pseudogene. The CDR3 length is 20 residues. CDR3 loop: CASSPLRSGGAAVDTDTQYF. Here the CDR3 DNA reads TGTGCCAGCAGCCCATTGCGGAGCGGGGGGGCGGCAGTAGACACAGATACGCAGTATTTT.

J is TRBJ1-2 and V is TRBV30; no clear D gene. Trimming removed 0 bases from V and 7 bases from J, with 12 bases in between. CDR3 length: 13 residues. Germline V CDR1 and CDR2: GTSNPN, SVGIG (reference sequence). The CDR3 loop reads CAWSVQKWSGYTF. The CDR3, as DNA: TGTGCCTGGAGTGTACAGAAGTGGTCTGGCTACACCTTC.

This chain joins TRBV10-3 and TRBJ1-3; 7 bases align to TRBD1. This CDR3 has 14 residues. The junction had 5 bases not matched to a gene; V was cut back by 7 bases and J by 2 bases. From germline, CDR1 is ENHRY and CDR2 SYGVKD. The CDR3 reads CAIKADRAGNTIYF. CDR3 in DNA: TGTGCCATCAAGGCTGACAGGGCTGGAAACACCATATATTTT.

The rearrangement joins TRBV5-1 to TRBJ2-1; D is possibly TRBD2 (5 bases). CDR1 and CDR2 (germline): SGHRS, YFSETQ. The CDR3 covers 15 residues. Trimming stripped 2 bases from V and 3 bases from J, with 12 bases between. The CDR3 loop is CASSFGGSHYNEQFF. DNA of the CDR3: TGCGCCAGCAGCTTTGGAGGCTCTCACTACAATGAGCAGTTCTTC. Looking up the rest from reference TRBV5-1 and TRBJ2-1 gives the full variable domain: KAGVTQTPRYLIKTRGQQVTLSCSPISGHRSVSWYQQTPGQGLQFLFEYFSETQRNKGNFPGRFSGRQFSNSRSEMNVSTLELGDSALYLCASSFGGSHYNEQFFGPGTRLTVL.

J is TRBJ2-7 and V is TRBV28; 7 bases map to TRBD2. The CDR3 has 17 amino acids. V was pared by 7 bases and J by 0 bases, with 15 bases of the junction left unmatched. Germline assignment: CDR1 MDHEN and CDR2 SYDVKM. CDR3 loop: CASKASPGSGFSYEQYF. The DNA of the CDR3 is TGTGCCAGCAAAGCCTCACCGGGTAGCGGGTTCTCCTACGAGCAGTACTTC.

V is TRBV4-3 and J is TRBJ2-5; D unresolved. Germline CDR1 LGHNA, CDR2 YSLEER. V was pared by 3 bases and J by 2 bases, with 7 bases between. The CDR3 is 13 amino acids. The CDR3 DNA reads TGCGCCAGCAGCCATGAGCTGCAAGAGACCCAGTACTTC. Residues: CASSHELQETQYF.

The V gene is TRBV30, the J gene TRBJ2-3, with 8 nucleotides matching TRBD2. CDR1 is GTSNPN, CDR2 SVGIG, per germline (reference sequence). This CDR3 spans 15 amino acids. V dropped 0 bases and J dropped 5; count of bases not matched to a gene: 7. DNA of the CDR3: TGTGCCTGGAGTGTTTCGGGAGGGCCGCAAGATACGCAGTATTTT. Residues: CAWSVSGGPQDTQYF.

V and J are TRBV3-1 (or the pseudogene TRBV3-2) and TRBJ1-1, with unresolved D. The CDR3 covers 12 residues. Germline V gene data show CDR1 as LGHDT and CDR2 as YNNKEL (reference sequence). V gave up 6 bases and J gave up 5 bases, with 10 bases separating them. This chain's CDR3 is CASRAPGTEAFF. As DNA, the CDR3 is TGTGCCAGCAGGGCCCCGGGGACTGAAGCTTTCTTT.

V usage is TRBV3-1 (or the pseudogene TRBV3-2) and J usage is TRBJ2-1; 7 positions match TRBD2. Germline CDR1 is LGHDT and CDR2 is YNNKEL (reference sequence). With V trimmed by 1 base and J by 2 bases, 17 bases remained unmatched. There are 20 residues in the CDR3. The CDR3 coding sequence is TGTGCCAGCAGCCAAGCCCAGGGACTTCCGGGGAGGGGCGCCTACAATGAGCAGTTCTTC. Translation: CASSQAQGLPGRGAYNEQFF.

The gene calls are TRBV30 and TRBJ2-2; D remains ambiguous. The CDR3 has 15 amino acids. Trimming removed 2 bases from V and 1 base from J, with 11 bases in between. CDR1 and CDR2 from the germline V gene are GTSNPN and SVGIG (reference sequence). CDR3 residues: CAWSIGSRNTGELFF. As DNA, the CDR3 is TGTGCCTGGAGTATTGGTAGCAGGAACACCGGGGAGCTGTTTTTT.

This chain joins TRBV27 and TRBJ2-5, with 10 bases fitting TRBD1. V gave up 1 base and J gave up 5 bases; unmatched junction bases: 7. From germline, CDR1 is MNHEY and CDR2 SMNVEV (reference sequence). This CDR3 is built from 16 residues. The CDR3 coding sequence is TGTGCCAGCAGTTTATTCGGGACAGGGGTCGGGGAGACCCAGTACTTC. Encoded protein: CASSLFGTGVGETQYF.

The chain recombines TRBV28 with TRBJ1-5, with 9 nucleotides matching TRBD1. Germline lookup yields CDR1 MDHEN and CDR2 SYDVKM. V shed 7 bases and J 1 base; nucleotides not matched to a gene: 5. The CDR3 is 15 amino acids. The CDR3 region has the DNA TGTGCCAGCAAATCGGGACAGGGAAGCAATCAGCCCCAGCATTTT. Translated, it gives CASKSGQGSNQPQHF.

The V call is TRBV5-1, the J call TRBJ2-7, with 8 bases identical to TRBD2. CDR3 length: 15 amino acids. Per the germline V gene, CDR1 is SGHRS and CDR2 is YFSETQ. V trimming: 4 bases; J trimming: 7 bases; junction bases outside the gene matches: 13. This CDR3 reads CASSSTGTRWGEQYF. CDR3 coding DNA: TGCGCCAGCAGCAGTACCGGGACTAGGTGGGGAGAGCAGTACTTC. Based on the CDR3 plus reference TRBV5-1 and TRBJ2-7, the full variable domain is KAGVTQTPRYLIKTRGQQVTLSCSPISGHRSVSWYQQTPGQGLQFLFEYFSETQRNKGNFPGRFSGRQFSNSRSEMNVSTLELGDSALYLCASSSTGTRWGEQYFGPGTRLTVT.

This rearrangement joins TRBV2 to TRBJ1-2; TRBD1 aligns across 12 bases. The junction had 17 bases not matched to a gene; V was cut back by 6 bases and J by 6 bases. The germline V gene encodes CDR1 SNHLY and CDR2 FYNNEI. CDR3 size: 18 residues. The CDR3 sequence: CASRATTGTGGKRHGYTF. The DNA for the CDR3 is TGTGCCAGCAGGGCCACTACCGGGACAGGGGGCAAGCGGCATGGCTACACCTTC.

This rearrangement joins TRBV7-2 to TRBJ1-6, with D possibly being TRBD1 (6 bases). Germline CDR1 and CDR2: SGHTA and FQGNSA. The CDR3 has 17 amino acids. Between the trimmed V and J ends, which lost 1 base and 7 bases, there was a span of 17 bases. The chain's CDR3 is CASSLVAGGRGNSPLHF. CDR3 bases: TGTGCCAGCAGCTTAGTGGCCGGGGGGCGCGGCAATTCACCCCTCCACTTT.

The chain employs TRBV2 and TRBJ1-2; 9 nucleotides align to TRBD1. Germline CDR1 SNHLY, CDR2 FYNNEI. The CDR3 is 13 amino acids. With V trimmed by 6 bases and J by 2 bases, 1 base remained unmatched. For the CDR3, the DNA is TGTGCCAGCAGCGGACAGGGGAACTATGGCTACACCTTC. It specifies CASSGQGNYGYTF.

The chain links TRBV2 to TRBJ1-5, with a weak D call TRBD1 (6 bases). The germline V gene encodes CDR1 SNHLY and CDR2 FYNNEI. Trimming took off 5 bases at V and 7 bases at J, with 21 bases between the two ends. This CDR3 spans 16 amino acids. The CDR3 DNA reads TGTGCCAGCAGTCTATCCCGGGACATTATCTCCCAGCCCCAGCATTTT. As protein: CASSLSRDIISQPQHF.

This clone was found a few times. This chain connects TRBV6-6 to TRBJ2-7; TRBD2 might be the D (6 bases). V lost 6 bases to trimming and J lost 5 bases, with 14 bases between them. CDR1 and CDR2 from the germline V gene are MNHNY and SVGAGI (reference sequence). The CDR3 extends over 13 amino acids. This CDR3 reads CASRTRGSHEQYF. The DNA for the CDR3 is TGTGCCAGCAGGACTCGGGGGTCCCACGAGCAGTACTTC.

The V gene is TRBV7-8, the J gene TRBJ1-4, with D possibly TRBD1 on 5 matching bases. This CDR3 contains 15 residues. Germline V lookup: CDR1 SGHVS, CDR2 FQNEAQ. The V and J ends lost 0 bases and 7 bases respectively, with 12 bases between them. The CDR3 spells CASSLAWRGTEKLFF. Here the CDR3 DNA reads TGTGCCAGCAGCTTAGCATGGAGGGGTACTGAAAAACTGTTTTTT.

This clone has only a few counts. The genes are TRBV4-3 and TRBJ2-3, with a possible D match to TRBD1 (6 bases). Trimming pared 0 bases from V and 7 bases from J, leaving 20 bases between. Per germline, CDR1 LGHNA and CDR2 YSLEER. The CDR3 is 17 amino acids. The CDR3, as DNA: TGCGCCAGCAGCCAAGATCGGAGCACAGGGTCATATCATACGCAGTATTTT. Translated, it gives CASSQDRSTGSYHTQYF.

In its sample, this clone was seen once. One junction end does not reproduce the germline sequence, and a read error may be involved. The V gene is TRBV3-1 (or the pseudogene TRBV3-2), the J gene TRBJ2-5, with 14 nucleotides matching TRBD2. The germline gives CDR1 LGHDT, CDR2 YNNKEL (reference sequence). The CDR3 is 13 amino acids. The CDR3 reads CASSHSGTSGSDF. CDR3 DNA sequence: TGTGCCAGCAGCCATTCAGGGACTAGCGGGAGTGACTTC.

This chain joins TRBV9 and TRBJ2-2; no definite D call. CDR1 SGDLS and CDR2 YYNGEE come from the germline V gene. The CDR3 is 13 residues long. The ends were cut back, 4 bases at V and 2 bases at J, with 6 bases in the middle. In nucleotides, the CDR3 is TGTGCCAGCAGCCTAACCAACACCGGGGAGCTGTTTTTT. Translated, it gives CASSLTNTGELFF.

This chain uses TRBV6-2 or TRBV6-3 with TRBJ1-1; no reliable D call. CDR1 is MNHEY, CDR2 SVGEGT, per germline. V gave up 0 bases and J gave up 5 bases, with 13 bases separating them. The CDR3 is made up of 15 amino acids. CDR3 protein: CASSYSWKPGTEAFF. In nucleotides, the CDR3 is TGTGCCAGCAGTTACTCGTGGAAACCGGGAACTGAAGCTTTCTTT.

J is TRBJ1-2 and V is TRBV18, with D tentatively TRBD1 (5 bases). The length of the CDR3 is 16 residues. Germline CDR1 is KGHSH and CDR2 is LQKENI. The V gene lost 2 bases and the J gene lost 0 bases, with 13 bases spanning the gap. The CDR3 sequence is CASSPSQGSANYGYTF. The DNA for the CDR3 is TGTGCCAGCTCACCATCCCAGGGATCAGCTAACTATGGCTACACCTTC. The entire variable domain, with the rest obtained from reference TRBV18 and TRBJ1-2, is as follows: NAGVMQNPRHLVRRRGQEARLRCSPMKGHSHVYWYRQLPEEGLKFMVYLQKENIIDESGMPKERFSAEFPKEGPSILRIQQVVRGDSAAYFCASSPSQGSANYGYTFGSGTRLTVV.

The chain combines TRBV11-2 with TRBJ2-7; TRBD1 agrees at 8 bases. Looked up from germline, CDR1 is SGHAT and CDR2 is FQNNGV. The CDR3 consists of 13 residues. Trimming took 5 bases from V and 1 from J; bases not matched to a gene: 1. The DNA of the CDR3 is TGTGCCAGCAGCCGGACAGGGTCCTACGAGCAGTACTTC. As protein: CASSRTGSYEQYF.